The 4 T cell receptor beta chains given below trace back to one sample, sequenced in a study of T cell changes during pregnancy in multiple sclerosis. Sequenced by immunoSEQ multiplex PCR; TCRdb stores in-frame clones only, minus some. Of roughly 30,000 clones in the sample, about 83% were seen once. The sequencing here drew on CD8+ T cells from peripheral blood mononuclear cells, taken after pregnancy. The origin of the receptors is a female donor with multiple sclerosis, enrolled in a pregnancy study.

This chain links TRBV5-4 with TRBJ2-3; 9 positions match TRBD1. The CDR3 sequence is 16 residues long. Looked up from germline, CDR1 is SGHNT and CDR2 is YYREEE (reference sequence). With 0 bases clipped from V and 4 bases from J, the junction kept 6 bases outside the gene matches. The CDR3 DNA sequence: TGTGCCAGCAGCTTGGAAGCGGGGACAGGGTCAGATACGCAGTATTTT. It is translated as CASSLEAGTGSDTQYF.

J is TRBJ1-3 and V is TRBV10-3; 12 bases fit TRBD1. Germline CDR1 and CDR2: ENHRY and SYGVKD. V lost 6 bases, J lost 6 bases, and 3 bases stayed unmatched. The CDR3 has 14 amino acids. The CDR3 DNA reads TGTGCCATCAGGGAGGGACAGGGGGCAAACACCATATATTTT. Encoded protein: CAIREGQGANTIYF.

The chain is built from TRBV2 and TRBJ1-1, with a tentative D call TRBD1 (5 bases). CDR1 and CDR2 (germline): SNHLY, FYNNEI. The CDR3 is 16 amino acids. Trimming took off 3 bases at V and 0 bases at J, with 14 bases between the two ends. The CDR3 loop is CASSDETDLMNTEAFF. The DNA of the CDR3 is TGTGCCAGCAGTGACGAGACAGACCTCATGAACACTGAAGCTTTCTTT. Full variable domain (missing parts from reference TRBV2 and TRBJ1-1): EPEVTQTPSHQVTQMGQEVILRCVPISNHLYFYWYRQILGQKVEFLVSFYNNEISEKSEIFDDQFSVERPDGSNFTLKIRSTKLEDSAMYFCASSDETDLMNTEAFFGQGTRLTVV.

The chain combines TRBV27 with TRBJ2-2, with 9 bases fitting TRBD2. The CDR3 is 14 residues long. Germline assignment: CDR1 MNHEY and CDR2 SMNVEV (reference sequence). After removal of 8 bases from V and 1 base from J, the junction contained 2 bases not matched to a gene. The CDR3 region is CASGLAMNTGELFF. As DNA, the CDR3 is TGTGCCAGCGGACTAGCGATGAACACCGGGGAGCTGTTTTTT.